This T cell receptor (beta chain) emerged from a study of regulatory T cells in long-lasting Graves disease. This clonotype was seen repeatedly, ten times or more. Documented time point: newly diagnosed GD, antithyroid drugs for less than 3 months. RNA isolated from PBMCs was used to make the TCR library. CDR3 length: 14 amino acids. Trimming stripped 0 bases from V and 8 bases from J, with 13 bases between. Germline V lookup: CDR1 MNHEY, CDR2 SVGAGI. CDR3 regions were amplified by Arm-PCR using iRepertoire HTBI primers to build TCR beta libraries. TCRdb reprocessed the multiplex PCR reads with MiXCR, giving one entry per CDR3 protein. The sample records roughly 610,000 distinct CDR3 sequences, around 15% being singletons. This same sample was also part of a study on T cells in Graves' hyperthyroidism and ophthalmopathy.

The material was peripheral blood mononuclear cells (PBMCs), obtained at new diagnosis, from a patient treated with antithyroid drugs. This rearrangement joins TRBV6-5 to TRBJ1-2, with D hard to call. This clonotype originated in a man between 18 and 29 years old with Graves disease. The CDR3 bases are TGTGCCAGCAGTTACTCGATAAGGGAGGGAGGCTACACCTTC. This translates into CASSYSIREGGYTF.